This passage covers 21 T cell receptor beta chains from one sample sequenced in a study of T cells in Graves' hyperthyroidism and ophthalmopathy. From RNA transcripts, TCR beta CDR3 regions were amplified. The HTBI primer set was used in a first-round RT-PCR of the TCR CDR3. Via MiXCR, TCRdb re-called the multiplex PCR reads, giving one row per CDR3 protein. In the table there are around 290,000 distinct CDR3 sequences, roughly 14% of which are singletons. Sequencing was performed on blood. The receptors were sampled from a woman aged 25 to 39 with Graves' hyperthyroidism that later progressed to Graves' ophthalmopathy.

This clonotype appeared a few times. The V call is TRBV20-1, the J call TRBJ2-7, with 12 positions matching TRBD2. Trimming cost V 5 bases and J 2 bases; bases outside gene matches: 13. This CDR3 has 17 residues. CDR1 and CDR2 from the germline V gene are DFQATT and SNEGSKA (reference sequence). As DNA, the CDR3 is TGCAGTGCTCCCTGGCGGACCCCTAGCGGGAGGGCCTACGAGCAGTACTTC. Its translation is CSAPWRTPSGRAYEQYF.

In its sample, this clonotype was seen many times. The genes are TRBV7-2 and TRBJ2-2; 10 bases fit TRBD2. J gave up 7 bases and V 1 base, and 6 bases lay outside the gene matches. The CDR3 is made up of 16 amino acids. The germline gives CDR1 SGHTA, CDR2 FQGNSA. CDR3 loop: CASSLVGTSVGGELFF. The CDR3 DNA follows: TGTGCCAGCAGCTTAGTAGGGACTAGCGTCGGCGGGGAGCTGTTTTTT.

This clonotype has a count of ten or more. This rearrangement joins TRBV5-1 to TRBJ1-1; TRBD1 matches at 10 bases. CDR1 and CDR2 (germline): SGHRS, YFSETQ. The CDR3 has 14 residues. The ends lost 7 bases at V and 2 bases at J; junction bases unmatched: 5. This CDR3 is CASQRTGGNTEAFF. The CDR3 DNA is TGCGCCAGCCAACGGACAGGGGGAAACACTGAAGCTTTCTTT.

This clonotype was seen at least ten times. The chain combines TRBV6-2 or TRBV6-3 with TRBJ2-1; D is unresolved. Germline values: CDR1 MNHEY, CDR2 SVGEGT. Trimming removed 5 bases at V and 5 bases at J, with 10 bases between. The CDR3 totals 13 residues. The CDR3 protein is CASSVEVDNEQFF. As DNA, the CDR3 is TGTGCCAGCAGTGTGGAAGTGGACAATGAGCAGTTCTTC.

Many counts were recorded for this clonotype. This chain connects TRBV30 to TRBJ1-3, with D unresolved. Germline lookup yields CDR1 GTSNPN and CDR2 SVGIG (reference sequence). With 4 bases removed from V and 0 bases from J, the gap between germline ends came to 16 bases. The CDR3 is 16 residues long. DNA of the CDR3: TGTGCCTGGAATTCTGTGGCCGGCAGCTCTGGAAACACCATATATTTT. Residues: CAWNSVAGSSGNTIYF. The whole variable domain, filled in from reference TRBV30 and TRBJ1-3, reads SQTIHQWPATLVQPVGSPLSLECTVEGTSNPNLYWYRQAAGRGLQLLFYSVGIGQISSEVPQNLSASRPQDRQFILSSKKLLLSDSGFYLCAWNSVAGSSGNTIYFGEGSWLTVV.

This clonotype has just one count. The chain carries TRBV20-1 and TRBJ2-1, with no clear D. Germline lookup yields CDR1 DFQATT and CDR2 SNEGSKA (reference sequence). The CDR3 has 15 amino acids. This CDR3 is CGYPLAAPSYNEQFF. CDR3 in DNA: TGCGGTTACCCCCTTGCCGCCCCGTCCTACAATGAGCAGTTCTTC.

This clonotype was seen a handful of times. The genes are TRBV24-1 and TRBJ2-7; possible D gene TRBD2, 5 bases. CDR3 length: 12 amino acids. Germline lookup yields CDR1 KGHDR and CDR2 SFDVKD. V lost 10 bases to trimming and J lost 7 bases, with 16 bases between them. The CDR3 DNA is TGTGCCACTTCAGACGGGGTTGGGGAGCAGTACTTC. Its translation: CATSDGVGEQYF.

This clonotype has a count of ten or more. The chain links TRBV2 to TRBJ2-5, with TRBD2 matching 13 bases. Germline V gene lookup returns CDR1 SNHLY and CDR2 FYNNEI. V lost 6 bases and J lost 7; bases outside the gene matches: 5. This CDR3 is 14 amino acids long. This chain's CDR3 is CASSRTSGSGTQYF. The CDR3 DNA sequence: TGTGCCAGCAGCAGGACTAGCGGGAGTGGGACCCAGTACTTC. Full variable domain (rest looked up from reference TRBV2 and TRBJ2-5): EPEVTQTPSHQVTQMGQEVILRCVPISNHLYFYWYRQILGQKVEFLVSFYNNEISEKSEIFDDQFSVERPDGSNFTLKIRSTKLEDSAMYFCASSRTSGSGTQYFGPGTRLLVL.

This clonotype was detected ten times or more. V usage is TRBV30 and J usage is TRBJ1-5, with TRBD1 identical over 7 bases. The CDR3 is 14 amino acids. Germline CDR1 and CDR2: GTSNPN and SVGIG (reference sequence). The V and J ends lost 0 bases and 7 bases, in that order; junction bases with no gene match: 6. Here the CDR3 reads CAWSVPGGGQPQHF. CDR3 nucleotide sequence: TGTGCCTGGAGTGTTCCAGGGGGAGGACAGCCCCAGCATTTT.

This clonotype appeared many times. The V call is TRBV15, the J call TRBJ1-2; 7 positions agree with TRBD1. The CDR3 has 15 residues. V gave up 1 base and J gave up 5 bases; unmatched junction bases: 7. Per the germline V gene, CDR1 is LNHNV and CDR2 is YYDKDF (reference sequence). The CDR3 DNA is TGTGCCACCAGCAGAGTGGTAGGGACAGAGTATGGCTACACCTTC. Translation gives CATSRVVGTEYGYTF.

In its sample, this clonotype was seen many times. The rearrangement uses TRBV6-2 or TRBV6-3 and TRBJ2-7, with D possibly TRBD1 on 6 matching bases. The CDR3 sequence is 15 residues long. Trimming shortened V by 7 bases and J by 1 base, and 17 bases separated the two germline ends. Looked up from germline, CDR1 is MNHEY and CDR2 is SVGEGT. CDR3 nucleotides: TGTGCCAGCAACTACAGGGAGACGTCGTCCTACGAGCAGTACTTC. Protein sequence: CASNYRETSSYEQYF.

This clonotype was counted at least ten times. This rearrangement joins TRBV27 to TRBJ2-1, with 11 bases identical to TRBD2. Germline V CDR1 and CDR2: MNHEY, SMNVEV (reference sequence). The CDR3 consists of 16 residues. Unmatched junction bases numbered 14, after V lost 7 bases and J lost 9 bases. CDR3 nucleotides: TGTGCCAGCACTCCACAATTAGCGGGAGGGCCAGGTGAGCAGTTCTTC. Translated, it gives CASTPQLAGGPGEQFF.

This clonotype was found many times. The rearrangement links TRBV10-3 to TRBJ1-1; the D is unclear. The CDR3 runs to 13 residues. Between the trimmed V and J ends, which lost 0 bases and 6 bases, there was a span of 8 bases. The germline gives CDR1 ENHRY, CDR2 SYGVKD. CDR3 sequence (DNA): TGTGCCATCAGTGAGTCTAGGGCCGCTGAAGCTTTCTTT. It is translated as CAISESRAAEAFF.

A few counts support this clonotype. CDR3 amino acids: CSAGLAGINEQFF. In DNA, the CDR3 is TGCAGCGCCGGACTAGCGGGAATTAATGAGCAGTTCTTC. V gene TRBV29-1 combines with J gene TRBJ2-1; 12 bases map to TRBD2. Germline V gives CDR1 SQVTM, CDR2 ANQGSEA. The trim removed 7 bases at V and 7 bases at J, leaving 5 bases unmatched. The CDR3 is made up of 13 amino acids.

In this sample, this clonotype turned up a few times. Since no conserved phenylalanine or tryptophan closes the CDR3, a read error is the likely cause. This sequence joins TRBV4-3 and TRBJ2-1; a weak D match, TRBD1 (5 bases). Germline V gives CDR1 LGHNA, CDR2 YSLEER. V shed 1 base and J shed 0 bases, with 19 bases lying between them. The CDR3 contains 19 residues. CDR3 nucleotide sequence: TGCGCCAGCAGCCAAGCAAGGGGTTTCACAGTGAGCTCCTACAATGAGCAGTTCTCC. Protein product: CASSQARGFTVSSYNEQFS.

Ten or more counts support this clonotype. The chain combines TRBV7-2 with TRBJ2-7; D is ambiguous. Germline V gene lookup returns CDR1 SGHTA and CDR2 FQGNSA. The V gene lost 2 bases and the J gene lost 3 bases, with 11 bases spanning the gap. The CDR3 consists of 14 residues. The CDR3 sequence is CASSLLPGRYEQYF. The CDR3 DNA reads TGTGCCAGCAGCTTACTTCCGGGTCGCTACGAGCAGTACTTC.

This clonotype was observed a single time. The chain recombines TRBV7-2 with TRBJ1-5, with D uncertain. From germline, CDR1 is SGHTA and CDR2 FQGNSA. V shed 4 bases and J shed 7 bases, with 11 bases lying between them. The CDR3 length is 13 residues. The CDR3 nucleotides read TGTGCCAGCAGCTGGACGTTGGGACAGCCCCAGCATTTT. It is translated as CASSWTLGQPQHF. Full variable domain (rest looked up from reference TRBV7-2 and TRBJ1-5): GAGVSQSPSNKVTEKGKDVELRCDPISGHTALYWYRQSLGQGLEFLIYFQGNSAPDKSGLPSDRFSAERTGGSVSTLTIQRTQQEDSAVYLCASSWTLGQPQHFGDGTRLSIL.

This clonotype has a count of ten or more. V gene TRBV27 combines with J gene TRBJ2-7, with D perhaps TRBD2 (7 bases). V lost 6 bases and J lost 0, with 15 bases in between. Per the germline V gene, CDR1 is MNHEY and CDR2 is SMNVEV (reference sequence). The CDR3 runs 15 residues. The CDR3 region is CASSRGGGNSYEQYF. In DNA form, the CDR3 reads TGTGCCAGCAGCCGCGGCGGGGGCAACTCCTACGAGCAGTACTTC.

This clonotype was picked up many times. The gene calls are TRBV6-1 and TRBJ1-1; D not resolved. Trimming stripped 6 bases from V and 1 base from J, with 12 bases between. Germline CDR1 reads MNHNS; CDR2 reads SASEGT. The CDR3 sequence is 14 residues long. The CDR3 region is CASSLFQTNTEAFF. Written as DNA, the CDR3 is TGTGCCAGCAGCCTGTTTCAGACGAACACTGAAGCTTTCTTT.

This clonotype has ten or more counts. As DNA, the CDR3 is TGTGCCAGCAGCCCAAATCTGACAGGTCGGGGAGGGAATTCACCCCTCCACTTT. Translation gives CASSPNLTGRGGNSPLHF. The V and J genes are TRBV27 and TRBJ1-6; possible D gene TRBD1, 6 bases. V dropped 6 bases and J dropped 7 bases, with 25 bases sitting between them. The germline gives CDR1 MNHEY, CDR2 SMNVEV (reference sequence). The CDR3 is made up of 18 amino acids.

This clonotype appeared many times. The chain couples TRBV3-1 to TRBJ2-3, with TRBD1 as a possible D gene (6 bases). Trimming removed 0 bases at V and 2 bases at J, with 12 bases between. Germline CDR1 and CDR2: LGHDT and YNNKEL (reference sequence). This CDR3 is built from 16 residues. CDR3 loop: CASSQDLGGTTDTQYF. CDR3 DNA sequence: TGTGCCAGCAGCCAAGATTTAGGGGGAACCACAGATACGCAGTATTTT.